A single sample is the source of the 21 T cell receptor beta chains below, sequenced in a study of T cells in women clearing cervical HPV infection. Only in-frame clones appear in the TCRdb table, and some are missing; sequencing was by immunoSEQ multiplex PCR. The sample totals about 30,000 clones. The sample comprised blood buffy coat. These receptors all stem from a woman aged 18 to 75 with a cervical HPV16 infection that either progressed to CIN3+ or cleared (not recorded which).

About this clone: Read data end 3 residues before the CDR3 end; the end is taken from the germline J gene. This chain joins TRBV2 and TRBJ2-3; no reliable D call. The CDR3 is 13 residues long. V dropped 7 bases and J dropped 4 bases, with 12 bases sitting between them. The germline CDR1 and CDR2 sequences are SNHLY and FYNNEI. The CDR3 protein is CASTSGLADTQYF. The sequenced CDR3 bases are TGTGCCAGCACGAGTGGGCTGGCAGATACG. Full variable domain (remainder filled in from reference TRBV2 and TRBJ2-3): EPEVTQTPSHQVTQMGQEVILRCVPISNHLYFYWYRQILGQKVEFLVSFYNNEISEKSEIFDDQFSVERPDGSNFTLKIRSTKLEDSAMYFCASTSGLADTQYFGPGTRLTVL.

Concerning this clone: The read falls 3 residues short of the CDR3 end, and the missing part is taken from the germline J gene. The V gene is TRBV11-2, the J gene TRBJ2-5; D gene uncertain. This CDR3 region has 14 residues. CDR1 is SGHAT, CDR2 FQNNGV, per germline. Trimming pared 4 bases from V and 5 bases from J, leaving 14 bases between. CDR3 loop: CASSSTFSGETQYF. The sequenced part of the CDR3 DNA is TGTGCCAGCAGCTCCACCTTCTCCGGGGAGACC.

About this clone: The observed sequence ends 3 residues before the CDR3 terminus, with the missing tail filled in from the germline J gene. The chain couples TRBV19 to TRBJ2-6, with D tentatively TRBD1 or TRBD2 (5 bases each). The CDR3 sequence is 15 residues long. Trimming left V 1 base short and J 4 bases short, with 8 bases between. In germline, CDR1 is LNHDA, CDR2 SQIVND (reference sequence). The CDR3: CASSIGGAGANVLTF. The sequenced CDR3 bases are TGTGCCAGTAGTATAGGAGGGGCCGGGGCCAACGTC.

Points on this clone: The DNA ends 3 residues before the CDR3 does, and the rest of the CDR3 is filled in from the germline J gene. This rearrangement joins TRBV28 to TRBJ1-4; perhaps TRBD1 as D (5 bases). The V end was cut by 4 bases, the J end by 0 bases, with 15 bases between. The V gene's germline CDR1 is MDHEN and CDR2 SYDVKM. The CDR3 has 17 residues. Incomplete CDR3 DNA: TGTGCCAGCAGTTCCCCCGGGGGGGGTGCAACTAATGAAAAA. It yields the protein CASSSPGGGATNEK. In full, the CDR3 reads CASSSPGGGATNEKLFF.

As for this clone: One end of the junction does not line up with germline, which may come from a read error. This specimen includes other DNA sequences encoding the same CDR3. The CDR3 here is CASSIRITRNTIYF. The CDR3 DNA, read in part, is TGTGCCAGTAGTATCAGGATTACCAGAAACACT. The chain is built from TRBV19 and TRBJ1-3, with no clear D. The sequenced fragment ends 3 residues before the CDR3 boundary, so the rest is inferred from the germline J gene. CDR3 length equals 14 residues. The germline CDR1 and CDR2 sequences are LNHDA and SQIVND (reference sequence).

In the case of this clone: Read sequence stops 3 residues before the CDR3 end, and the germline J gene provides the missing end. The chain links TRBV28 to TRBJ2-7; the D gene is possibly TRBD2 (7 bases). Germline V gene sequence: CDR1 MDHEN, CDR2 SYDVKM. Trimming stripped 5 bases from V and 2 bases from J, with 19 bases between. The CDR3 sequence is 16 residues long. CDR3 region: CASSPQGGTYTYEQYF. The part of the CDR3 DNA that was read is TGTGCCAGCAGTCCCCAGGGAGGGACATATACCTACGAG.

With respect to this clone: The read ends 3 residues shy of where the CDR3 ends; the end is completed using the germline J gene. This sample includes further DNA sequences coding for the same CDR3. V gene TRBV18 combines with J gene TRBJ2-1; D remains unclear. V was pared by 6 bases and J by 6 bases, with 12 bases between. The germline gives CDR1 KGHSH, CDR2 LQKENI. The CDR3 has 13 residues. Partial CDR3 DNA: TGTGCCAGCTCCCCCCCGTCTTCCAATGAG. It is translated as CASSPPSSNE. In full, the CDR3 reads CASSPPSSNEQFF.

Concerning this clone: The read ends 3 residues before the CDR3 terminus; that terminus is restored from the germline J gene. The chain carries TRBV7-2 and TRBJ2-1; D might be TRBD2 (6 bases). Germline V gives CDR1 SGHTA, CDR2 FQGNSA. The CDR3 is 14 amino acids. Between the trimmed V and J ends, which lost 4 bases and 9 bases, there was a span of 16 bases. The sequenced part of the CDR3 DNA is TGTGCCAGCAGCTCTGGACTAAGCGGTGGTGAG. It is translated as CASSSGLSGGE. From start to end, the CDR3 is CASSSGLSGGEQFF.

About this clone: The read gets to within 3 residues of the CDR3 end, and the germline J gene fills in the rest. This chain links TRBV7-9 with TRBJ2-7, with a tentative D call TRBD2 (6 bases). Germline CDR1 SEHNR, CDR2 FQNEAQ (reference sequence). Between the trimmed V and J ends, which lost 5 bases and 2 bases, there was a span of 10 bases. CDR3 length: 13 residues. Here the CDR3 reads CASSRLGPYEQYF. The CDR3 DNA, read in part, is TGTGCCAGCAGCCGACTAGGTCCCTACGAG.

As regards this clone: The read comes to an end 3 residues before the CDR3 does, leaving the germline J gene to fill in the end. The chain combines TRBV4-2 with TRBJ2-3, with D tentatively TRBD2 (6 bases). The ends were cut back, 4 bases at V and 0 bases at J, with 26 bases in the middle. The CDR3 contains 20 residues. Germline loops: CDR1 LGHNA, CDR2 YNFKEQ. CDR3 bases read: TGTGCCAGCAGCCGGATTTTTTGGGGGGTGGGCGGGACTAGCACAGATACG. This codes for CASSRIFWGVGGTSTDT. The CDR3 in its entirety is CASSRIFWGVGGTSTDTQYF.

Points on this clone: The DNA ends 3 residues before the CDR3 does, and the rest of the CDR3 is filled in from the germline J gene. V gene TRBV20-1 combines with J gene TRBJ1-4, with 9 bases aligning to TRBD1. The CDR3 has 13 residues. V was clipped by 7 bases and J by 8 bases; unmatched bases: 8. From germline, CDR1 is DFQATT and CDR2 SNEGSKA (reference sequence). The CDR3 bases that were read are TGCAGTGACACGGGACAGGGAGACGAAAAA. It encodes CSDTGQGDEK. The entire CDR3 reads CSDTGQGDEKLFF.

On this clone: The read ends 3 residues early relative to the CDR3; the germline J gene fills the gap. This chain connects TRBV11-2 to TRBJ2-1; 7 bases agree with TRBD1. Trimming took 5 bases from V and 8 from J; bases not matched to a gene: 6. The CDR3 spans 13 residues. Germline CDR1 reads SGHAT; CDR2 reads FQNNGV. Partial CDR3 DNA: TGTGCCAGCAGCAATGACAGGGTTTATGAG. Translating it yields CASSNDRVYE. The whole CDR3 sequence reads CASSNDRVYEQFF.

A note on this clone: The CDR3 extends 3 residues past the end of the read, so its final part is completed from the germline J gene. The rearrangement links TRBV7-9 to TRBJ2-3; the D is unclear. CDR3 length equals 14 residues. From germline, CDR1 is SEHNR and CDR2 FQNEAQ (reference sequence). V shed 3 bases and J shed 2 bases, with 9 bases lying between them. The sequenced CDR3 bases are TGTGCCAGCAGCTTCCGACTGAACACAGATACG. Residues: CASSFRLNTDT. The entire CDR3 protein is CASSFRLNTDTQYF. The full variable domain, completed using reference TRBV7-9 and TRBJ2-3, is DTGVSQNPRHKITKRGQNVTFRCDPISEHNRLYWYRQTLGQGPEFLTYFQNEAQLEKSRLLSDRFSAERPKGSFSTLEIQRTEQGDSAMYLCASSFRLNTDTQYFGPGTRLTVL.

As regards this clone: The CDR3 goes on 3 residues after the read ends, and that part is filled in from the germline J gene. The chain joins TRBV7-2 to TRBJ1-2; no clear D gene. Germline V CDR1 and CDR2: SGHTA, FQGNSA. This CDR3 spans 13 amino acids. Incomplete CDR3 DNA: TGTGCCAGCAGCTTAGTAGTAGCGAATGAC. It codes for CASSLVVAND. The whole CDR3 protein is CASSLVVANDYTF.

As regards this clone: A junction end diverges from the germline sequence, so it may reflect a read error. The read ends 3 residues early relative to the CDR3; the germline J gene fills the gap. J is TRBJ1-1 and V is TRBV7-9; perhaps TRBD1 as D (6 bases). The CDR3 covers 15 residues. The germline V gene encodes CDR1 SEHNR and CDR2 FQNEAQ (reference sequence). The part of the CDR3 DNA that was read is TGTGCCAGCAGCGTAGGGGGGACATCGAACACGGAA. This sequence encodes CASSVGGTSNTE. The whole CDR3 sequence reads CASSVGGTSNTEAFF.

The part of the CDR3 DNA that was read is TGTGCCAGCGGGGACAGCTCCTACGAG. It codes for CASGDSSYE. The whole CDR3 region reads CASGDSSYEQYF. The rearrangement joins TRBV7-9 to TRBJ2-7, with 7 bases fitting TRBD1. Coverage ceases 3 residues before the CDR3 finishes, and the germline J gene fills in the end. The CDR3 is 12 amino acids. Germline loops: CDR1 SEHNR, CDR2 FQNEAQ (reference sequence). Unmatched junction bases numbered 1, after V lost 8 bases and J lost 0 bases.

As regards this clone: Read data end 3 residues before the CDR3 end; the end is taken from the germline J gene. This sequence joins TRBV14 and TRBJ2-5; tentatively, D is TRBD1 (6 bases). CDR1 is SGHDN and CDR2 is FVKESK in the germline V gene. The CDR3 is 16 residues long. V gave up 2 bases and J gave up 1 base, with 14 bases separating them. The CDR3 bases that were read are TGTGCCAGCAGCCAAATACTCGGACAGAGCCAAGAGACC. It encodes CASSQILGQSQET. The entire CDR3 reads CASSQILGQSQETQYF.

On this clone: The observed sequence ends 3 residues before the CDR3 terminus, with the missing tail filled in from the germline J gene. The chain couples TRBV5-1 to TRBJ2-2; possibly TRBD2 for D (6 bases). The CDR3 covers 14 residues. Germline values: CDR1 SGHRS, CDR2 YFSETQ. The CDR3 is CASSLGSEGEKLFF. The CDR3 bases that were read are TGCGCCAGCAGCTTAGGGTCGGAGGGTGAAAAG.

Note on this clone: Coverage ceases 3 residues before the CDR3 finishes, and the germline J gene fills in the end. The chain couples TRBV6-4 to TRBJ2-2; possible D gene TRBD1, 5 bases. Trimming shortened V by 8 bases and J by 0 bases, and 13 bases separated the two germline ends. The CDR3 is 15 amino acids. CDR1 MRHNA and CDR2 SNTAGT come from the germline V gene. The CDR3 bases that were read are TGTGCCAGCTATATCGGACAAACGAACACCGGGGAG. As protein: CASYIGQTNTGE. The CDR3 as a whole reads CASYIGQTNTGELFF.

As regards this clone: The read is 3 residues too short to cover the CDR3 end, so that end is filled in from the germline J gene. The chain employs TRBV20-1 and TRBJ2-3, with TRBD2 matching 8 bases. Germline assignment: CDR1 DFQATT and CDR2 SNEGSKA (reference sequence). The CDR3 totals 14 residues. The J segment lost 3 bases and the V segment lost 4 bases, leaving 6 bases of the junction unmatched. Incomplete CDR3 DNA: TGCAGTGCTACTTCGGGAGGGGATACAGATACG. Residues: CSATSGGDTDT. The full-length CDR3 reads as CSATSGGDTDTQYF.

Worth noting for this clone: The CDR3 end is not reached by the read, which stops 3 residues before it; the germline J gene fills it in. This rearrangement joins TRBV18 to TRBJ2-5; 8 bases align to TRBD1. With 3 bases clipped from V and 4 bases from J, the junction kept 7 bases outside the gene matches. Germline loops: CDR1 KGHSH, CDR2 LQKENI. The CDR3 is 15 amino acids. The DNA read from the CDR3 is TGTGCCAGCTCACCGAATCAGGGGGCTGGAGAGACC. It specifies CASSPNQGAGET. The whole CDR3 sequence reads CASSPNQGAGETQYF.